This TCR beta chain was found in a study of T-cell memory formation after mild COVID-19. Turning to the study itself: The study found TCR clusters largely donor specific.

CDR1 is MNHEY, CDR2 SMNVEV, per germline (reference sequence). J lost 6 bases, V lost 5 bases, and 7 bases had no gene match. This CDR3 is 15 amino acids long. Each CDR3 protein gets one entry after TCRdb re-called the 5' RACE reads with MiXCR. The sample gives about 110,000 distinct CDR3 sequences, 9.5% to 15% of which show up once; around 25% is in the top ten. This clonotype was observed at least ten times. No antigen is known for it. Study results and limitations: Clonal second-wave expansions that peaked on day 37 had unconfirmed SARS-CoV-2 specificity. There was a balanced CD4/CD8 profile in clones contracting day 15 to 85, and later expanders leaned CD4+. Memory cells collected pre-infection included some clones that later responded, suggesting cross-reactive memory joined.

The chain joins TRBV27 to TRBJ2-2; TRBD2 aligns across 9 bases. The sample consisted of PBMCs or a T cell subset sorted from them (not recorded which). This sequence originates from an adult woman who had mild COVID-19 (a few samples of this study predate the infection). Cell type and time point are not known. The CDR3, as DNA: TGTGCCAGCAGTCCGGGACTAGCTCGGCCCGGGGAGCTGTTTTTT. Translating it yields CASSPGLARPGELFF.